This T cell receptor beta chain is from a study of cytomegalovirus exposure and HLA in healthy donors. Turning to the study itself: Roughly 170 million T cells yielded 90 million to 130 million unique TCR beta sequences in earlier analysis. A preliminary data release comprised 80 million or so unique TCRs obtained from HLA-typed donors.

Germline CDR1 MNHEY, CDR2 SVGAGI. Germline trimming cut 5 bases from V and 5 bases from J; bases unmatched to any gene: 5. The CDR3 totals 14 residues. About this clone: The antigen remains unidentified.

Overall study findings and caveats: Investigators reported some 150 TCR beta chains as tied to cytomegalovirus.

13 Jbeta primers and 60 Vbeta primers were used for the PCR. The assay was immunoSEQ multiplex PCR, and TCRdb's table has in-frame clones only and misses some. The repertoire consists of 75,000 to 100,000 clones, with around 80% occurring once and the leading ten covering 0.5% to 0.65%. Regarding donors, all were healthy bone marrow donors. This TCR derives from a man aged 25 to 45 in good health and CMV-seronegative. This chain connects TRBV6-5 to TRBJ2-3; 9 nucleotides align to TRBD1. Sequences were obtained from PBMCs. CDR3 DNA sequence: TGTGCCAGCAGTGAGGGACAGGGACGAGATACGCAGTATTTT. Amino acid sequence: CASSEGQGRDTQYF.